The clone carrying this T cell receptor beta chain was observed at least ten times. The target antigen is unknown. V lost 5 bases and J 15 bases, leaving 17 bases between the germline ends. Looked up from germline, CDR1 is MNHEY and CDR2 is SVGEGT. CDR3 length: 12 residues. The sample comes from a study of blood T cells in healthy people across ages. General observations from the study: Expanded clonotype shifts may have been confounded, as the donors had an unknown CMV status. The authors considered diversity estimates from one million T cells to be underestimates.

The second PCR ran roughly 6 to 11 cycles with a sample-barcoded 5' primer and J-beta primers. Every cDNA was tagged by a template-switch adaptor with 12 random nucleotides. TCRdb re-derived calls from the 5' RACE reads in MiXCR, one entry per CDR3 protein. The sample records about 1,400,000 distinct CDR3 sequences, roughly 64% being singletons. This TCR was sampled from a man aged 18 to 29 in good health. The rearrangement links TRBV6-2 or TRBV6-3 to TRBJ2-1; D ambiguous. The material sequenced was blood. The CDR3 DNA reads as TGTGCCAGCAGTAGTAGCCTAACTGGTCGGTTCTTC. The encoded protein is CASSSSLTGRFF.